This TCR beta chain stems from a study of CD8+ T cells in alopecia areata. The study, taken as a whole, reports: Across lesional scalp, and particularly alopecia totalis/universalis, clonality surpassed that of normal scalp.

Germline V lookup: CDR1 MNHEY, CDR2 SVGAGI. The CDR3 length is 13 residues. Trimming removed 2 bases from V and 7 bases from J, with 11 bases in between. For this clone: As yet, its antigen is unknown.

Following RNA extraction, reverse transcription yielded cDNA that acted as the sequencing template. Produced via immunoSEQ multiplex PCR; TCRdb's table is partial and in-frame only. The table records some 150,000 clones, 62% of them present only once. The clonotype comes from a human donor in good health. Specimen: CD8+ T cells sorted from blood. The rearrangement uses TRBV6-5 and TRBJ1-2; perhaps TRBD1 as D (6 bases). The CDR3 DNA sequence: TGTGCCAGCAGTTACGGGGGGCTAGGTGGCTACACCTTC. The encoded protein is CASSYGGLGGYTF.